Sequencing of this TCR beta chain was carried out in a study of PD-1 blockade in classical Hodgkin lymphoma. Trimming pared 3 bases from V and 6 bases from J, leaving 17 bases between. CDR3 length equals 15 residues. The germline CDR1 and CDR2 sequences are WSHSY and SAAADI. The patients all showed relapse after autologous stem cell transplantation, while their brentuximab vedotin exposure varied. General study points: CD4+ TCR diversity, unlike CD8+, rose significantly by C4D1. Complete responders showed a baseline diversity that resembled the diversity of newly diagnosed patients.

This clone has just one count. As yet, its antigen is unknown. Sequencing used immunoSEQ multiplex PCR; TCRdb keeps in-frame clones, though not all of them. Of about 86,000 clones listed, roughly 89% are singletons. The chain uses TRBV10-2 and TRBJ2-5; either TRBD1 or TRBD2 may fit D (6 bases each). The receptor was derived from a human donor with classical Hodgkin lymphoma. Sample: peripheral blood mononuclear cells (PBMCs), taken at baseline. The CDR3 DNA reads as TGCGCCAGCAGTGAAGGCCACGGGGGCTTAAAGACCCAGTACTTC. This sequence encodes CASSEGHGGLKTQYF.